The subject of this entry is one T cell receptor (beta chain). Its antigen remains unknown. In this CDR3 the conserved last residue, phenylalanine or tryptophan, is missing, so a read error is likely. This sample's RNA came from whole unsorted tissue. TCRbeta libraries were built with three rounds of nested PCR, modified from ARM-PCR. TCRdb recomputed calls from the multiplex PCR reads with MiXCR, one row per CDR3 protein. This table has 200,000 to 250,000 distinct CDR3 sequences, over 55% appearing once. The sample belongs to a study of tumor and adjacent non-tumor tissue in lung cancer. General study results and limits: Tumor repertoires had a smaller top 100 clone share than normal lung.

This CDR3 has 15 amino acids. V was clipped by 1 base and J by 4 bases, with 10 bases between them. The chain recombines TRBV12-3 or TRBV12-4 with TRBJ2-2, with a possible D match to TRBD1 (6 bases). This sequence was found in a man aged 55 to 69 with non-small cell lung cancer. Source material: lung tumor tissue. The CDR3 loop reads CASSLVQGSTGELFL. In DNA form, the CDR3 reads TGTGCCAGCAGTTTAGTCCAGGGGAGCACCGGGGAGCTGTTTTTA.